This T cell receptor beta chain comes out of a study of T cell changes during pregnancy in multiple sclerosis. The protocol was immunoSEQ multiplex PCR, while the TCRdb copy is restricted to in-frame clones and leaves out a portion. This sample has 55,000 to 75,000 clones, with around 91% found just once. Germline V gene data show CDR1 as SGHTA and CDR2 as FQGNSA. The CDR3 spans 14 residues. V lost 6 bases, J lost 4 bases, and 13 bases lay in between. This clonotype originated in a female donor in good health, enrolled as a control in a pregnancy study. Specimen: peripheral blood, collected after pregnancy. This rearrangement joins TRBV7-2 to TRBJ2-1; weak D call: TRBD1 (7 bases). This chain's CDR3 is CASRGGQEYNEQFF. DNA of the CDR3: TGTGCCAGCAGGGGAGGACAGGAGTACAATGAGCAGTTCTTC.